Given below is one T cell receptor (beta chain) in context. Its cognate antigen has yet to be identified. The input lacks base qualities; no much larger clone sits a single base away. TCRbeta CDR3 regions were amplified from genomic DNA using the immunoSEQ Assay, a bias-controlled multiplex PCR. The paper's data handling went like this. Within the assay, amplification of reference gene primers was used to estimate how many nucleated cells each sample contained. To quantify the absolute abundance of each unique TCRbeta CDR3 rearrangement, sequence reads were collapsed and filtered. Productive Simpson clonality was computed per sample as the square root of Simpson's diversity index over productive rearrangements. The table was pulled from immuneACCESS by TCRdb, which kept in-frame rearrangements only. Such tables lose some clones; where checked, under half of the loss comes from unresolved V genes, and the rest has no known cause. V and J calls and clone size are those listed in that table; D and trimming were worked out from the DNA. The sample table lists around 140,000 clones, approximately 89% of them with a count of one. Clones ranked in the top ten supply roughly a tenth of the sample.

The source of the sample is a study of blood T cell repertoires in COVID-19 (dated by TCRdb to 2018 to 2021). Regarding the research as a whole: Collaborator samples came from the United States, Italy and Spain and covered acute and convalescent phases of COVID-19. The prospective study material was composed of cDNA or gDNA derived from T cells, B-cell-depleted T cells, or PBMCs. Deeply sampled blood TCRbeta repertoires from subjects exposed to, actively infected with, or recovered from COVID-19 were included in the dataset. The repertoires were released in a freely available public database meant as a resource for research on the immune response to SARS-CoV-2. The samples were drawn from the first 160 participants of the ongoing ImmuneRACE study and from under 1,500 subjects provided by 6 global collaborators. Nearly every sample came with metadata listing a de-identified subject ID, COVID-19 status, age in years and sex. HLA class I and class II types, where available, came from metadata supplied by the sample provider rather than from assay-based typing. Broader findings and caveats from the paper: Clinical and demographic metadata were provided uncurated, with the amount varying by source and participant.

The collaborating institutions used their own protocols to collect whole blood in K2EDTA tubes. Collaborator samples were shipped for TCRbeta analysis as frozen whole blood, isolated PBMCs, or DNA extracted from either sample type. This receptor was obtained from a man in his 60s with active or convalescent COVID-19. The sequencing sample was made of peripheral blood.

The CDR3 loop reads CASSLQGTAGTDTQYF. The nucleotides read TGCGCCAGCAGCTTGCAGGGGACCGCGGGCACAGATACGCAGTATTTT. The rearrangement combines TRBV5-1 with TRBJ2-3; perhaps TRBD1 is the D gene, with 6 bases matching. From its cysteine to its phenylalanine, the CDR3 spans 16 amino acids. The sequence is cut down to CDR3 DNA, 48 bases in frame from base 1. In the germline V gene, CDR1 corresponds to SGHRS and CDR2 to YFSETQ. Trimming removed 1 base from V and 1 base from J, leaving 13 bases between the germline ends.